Each of the 7 T cell receptor beta chains below was sequenced from the same sample in a study of T-cell reconstitution after alpha-beta-depleted transplantation in children. This sample's TCRbeta library carried unique molecular identifier barcodes. TCRdb re-called the PCR reads with MiXCR, one entry per CDR3 protein. Of roughly 500,000 distinct CDR3 sequences in the sample, 18% were seen once. The starting material was PBMCs from the stem cell graft donor, obtained from the stem cell graft. The receptor source for this set is a human donor who donated a stem cell graft to a child with acute lymphoblastic leukemia.

The chain recombines TRBV27 with TRBJ2-7; 10 nucleotides match TRBD2. After removal of 2 bases from V and 6 bases from J, the junction contained 13 bases not matched to a gene. The CDR3 is made up of 17 amino acids. The V gene's germline CDR1 is MNHEY and CDR2 SMNVEV (reference sequence). Written as DNA, the CDR3 is TGTGCCAGCAGTTTAGGGCTAGCGGGAGAGAGCAAGCCCGAGCAGTACTTC. This translates into CASSLGLAGESKPEQYF.

The chain's CDR3 is CASSSEGRGWIRQPQHF. The CDR3 nucleotides are TGTGCCAGCAGTTCTGAGGGCAGGGGATGGATCAGACAGCCCCAGCATTTT. The chain has TRBV6-5 and TRBJ1-5; D perhaps matches TRBD1 (6 bases). The CDR3 runs 17 residues. CDR1 is MNHEY and CDR2 is SVGAGI in the germline V gene. V shed 4 bases and J shed 7 bases, with 23 bases lying between them.

This clonotype was recorded a few times. J is TRBJ2-7 and V is TRBV12-3 or TRBV12-4; TRBD1 might be the D (6 bases). V lost 6 bases and J lost 7, with 13 bases in between. CDR3 length equals 12 residues. CDR3 bases: TGTGCCAGCAGCCTCACCGGGACAGAGCAGTACTTC. Protein: CASSLTGTEQYF.

The chain carries TRBV25-1 and TRBJ1-1, with 7 positions matching TRBD1. The J segment lost 1 base and the V segment lost 1 base, leaving 6 bases of the junction unmatched. CDR3 length equals 16 residues. Germline CDR1 and CDR2: MGHDK and SYGVNS. For the CDR3, the DNA is TGTGCCAGCAGTGAATTCTACGGGACAGAGAACACTGAAGCTTTCTTT. Translated: CASSEFYGTENTEAFF.

This sequence joins TRBV4-1 and TRBJ2-1; 10 bases are shared with TRBD2. V was pared by 0 bases and J by 6 bases, with 2 bases of the junction left unmatched. The CDR3 extends over 15 amino acids. Germline-derived CDR1 and CDR2 are MGHRA and YSYEKL. Written as DNA, the CDR3 is TGCGCCAGCAGCCAAGAGCTAGCGGGAGTCAATGAGCAGTTCTTC. Residues: CASSQELAGVNEQFF.

This chain connects TRBV12-3 or TRBV12-4 to TRBJ1-3; 8 nucleotides agree with TRBD1. With 6 bases clipped from V and 6 bases from J, the junction kept 10 bases outside the gene matches. This CDR3 has 15 residues. The CDR3 coding sequence is TGTGCCAGCAGGTCTCAGGGGGCAGAGTTAAACACCATATATTTT. Translated: CASRSQGAELNTIYF.

V is TRBV4-1 and J is TRBJ1-1, with TRBD1 matching 7 bases. V lost 1 base to trimming and J lost 3 bases; unmatched junction nucleotides: 14. The CDR3 is made up of 18 amino acids. CDR1 and CDR2 (germline): MGHRA, YSYEKL. In DNA form, the CDR3 reads TGCGCCAGCAGCCAAGCCCTGACAGGGTTTGGTTCAGACACTGAAGCTTTCTTT. Its translation: CASSQALTGFGSDTEAFF.